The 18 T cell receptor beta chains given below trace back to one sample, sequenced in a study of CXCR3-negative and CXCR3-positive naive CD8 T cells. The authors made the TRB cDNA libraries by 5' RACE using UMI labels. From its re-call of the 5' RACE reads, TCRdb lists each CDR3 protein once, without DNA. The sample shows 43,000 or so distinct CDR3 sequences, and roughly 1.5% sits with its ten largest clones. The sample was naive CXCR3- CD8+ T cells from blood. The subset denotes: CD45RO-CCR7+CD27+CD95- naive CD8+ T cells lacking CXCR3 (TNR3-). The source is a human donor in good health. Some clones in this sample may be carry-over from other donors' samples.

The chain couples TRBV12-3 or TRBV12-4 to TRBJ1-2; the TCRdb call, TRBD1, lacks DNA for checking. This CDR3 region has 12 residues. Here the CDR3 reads CASSTGGNGYTF.

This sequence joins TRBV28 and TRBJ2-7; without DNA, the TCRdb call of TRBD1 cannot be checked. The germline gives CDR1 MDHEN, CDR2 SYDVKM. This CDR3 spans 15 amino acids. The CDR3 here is CASSLSRDPTYEQYF.

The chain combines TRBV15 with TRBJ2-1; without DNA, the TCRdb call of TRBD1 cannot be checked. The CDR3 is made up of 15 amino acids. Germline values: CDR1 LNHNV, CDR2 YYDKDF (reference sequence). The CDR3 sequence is CATSRGQGSYNEQFF.

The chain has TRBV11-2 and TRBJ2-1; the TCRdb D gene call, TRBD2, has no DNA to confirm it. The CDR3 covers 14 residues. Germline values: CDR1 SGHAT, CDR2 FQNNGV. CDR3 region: CASSLVSGVHEQFF.

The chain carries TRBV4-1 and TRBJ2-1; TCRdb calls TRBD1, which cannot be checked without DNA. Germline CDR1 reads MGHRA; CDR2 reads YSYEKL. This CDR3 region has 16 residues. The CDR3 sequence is CASSQEVGQGIDEQFF.

The CDR3 loop is CASSLAPLREGADTQYF. The rearrangement joins TRBV5-1 to TRBJ2-3; there is no DNA to check the TCRdb D call of TRBD2. The length of the CDR3 is 17 residues. Germline values: CDR1 SGHRS, CDR2 YFSETQ.

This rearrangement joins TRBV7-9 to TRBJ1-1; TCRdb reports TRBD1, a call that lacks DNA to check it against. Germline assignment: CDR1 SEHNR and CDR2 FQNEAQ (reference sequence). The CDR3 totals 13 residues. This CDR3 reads CASSFNGATEAFF. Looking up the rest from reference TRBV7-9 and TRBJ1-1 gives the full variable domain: DTGVSQNPRHKITKRGQNVTFRCDPISEHNRLYWYRQTLGQGPEFLTYFQNEAQLEKSRLLSDRFSAERPKGSFSTLEIQRTEQGDSAMYLCASSFNGATEAFFGQGTRLTVV.

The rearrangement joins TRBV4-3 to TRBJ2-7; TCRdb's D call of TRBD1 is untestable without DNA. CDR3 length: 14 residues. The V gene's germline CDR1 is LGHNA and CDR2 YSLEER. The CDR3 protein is CASSSGTGSFEQYF.

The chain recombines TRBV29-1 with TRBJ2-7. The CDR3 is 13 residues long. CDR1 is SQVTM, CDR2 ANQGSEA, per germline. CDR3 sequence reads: CSVRATNSYEQYF.

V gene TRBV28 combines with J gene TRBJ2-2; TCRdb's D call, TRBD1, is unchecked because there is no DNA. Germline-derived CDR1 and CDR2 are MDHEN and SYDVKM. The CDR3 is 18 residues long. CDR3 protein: CASSTGVYPPTNTGELFF.

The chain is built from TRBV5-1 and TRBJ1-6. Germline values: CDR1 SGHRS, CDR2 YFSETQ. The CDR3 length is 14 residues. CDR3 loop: CASSLEAGYSPLHF. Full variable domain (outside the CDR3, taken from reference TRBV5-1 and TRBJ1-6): KAGVTQTPRYLIKTRGQQVTLSCSPISGHRSVSWYQQTPGQGLQFLFEYFSETQRNKGNFPGRFSGRQFSNSRSEMNVSTLELGDSALYLCASSLEAGYSPLHFGNGTRLTVT.

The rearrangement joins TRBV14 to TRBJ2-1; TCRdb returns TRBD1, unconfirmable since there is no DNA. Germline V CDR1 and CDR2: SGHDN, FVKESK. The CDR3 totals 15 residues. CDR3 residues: CASSPGQGKLNEQFF.

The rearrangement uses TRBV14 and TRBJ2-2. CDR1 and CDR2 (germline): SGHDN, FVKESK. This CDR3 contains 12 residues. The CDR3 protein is CASSQYTGELFF.

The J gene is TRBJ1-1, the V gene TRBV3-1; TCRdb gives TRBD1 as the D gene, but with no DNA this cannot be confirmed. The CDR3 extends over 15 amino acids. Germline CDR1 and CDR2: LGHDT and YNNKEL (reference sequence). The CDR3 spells CASSQGPGMNTEAFF. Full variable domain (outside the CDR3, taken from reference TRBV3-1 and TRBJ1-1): DTAVSQTPKYLVTQMGNDKSIKCEQNLGHDTMYWYKQDSKKFLKIMFSYNNKELIINETVPNRFSPKSPDKAHLNLHINSLELGDSAVYFCASSQGPGMNTEAFFGQGTRLTVV.

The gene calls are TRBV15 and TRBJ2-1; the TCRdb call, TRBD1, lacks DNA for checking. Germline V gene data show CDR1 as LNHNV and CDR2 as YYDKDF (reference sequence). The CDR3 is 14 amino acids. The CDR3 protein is CATSSTGSSDEQFF.

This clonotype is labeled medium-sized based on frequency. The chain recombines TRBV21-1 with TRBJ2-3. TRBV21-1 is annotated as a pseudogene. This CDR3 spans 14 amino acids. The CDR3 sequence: CASSKDKYTDTQYF.

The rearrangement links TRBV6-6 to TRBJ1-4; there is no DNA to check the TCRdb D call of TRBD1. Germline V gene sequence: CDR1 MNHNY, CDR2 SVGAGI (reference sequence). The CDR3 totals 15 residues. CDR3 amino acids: CASSYIDRVGEKLFF.

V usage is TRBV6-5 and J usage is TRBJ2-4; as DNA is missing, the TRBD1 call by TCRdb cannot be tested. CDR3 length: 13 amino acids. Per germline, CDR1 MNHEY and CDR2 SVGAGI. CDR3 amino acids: CASRTGWGDIQYF.